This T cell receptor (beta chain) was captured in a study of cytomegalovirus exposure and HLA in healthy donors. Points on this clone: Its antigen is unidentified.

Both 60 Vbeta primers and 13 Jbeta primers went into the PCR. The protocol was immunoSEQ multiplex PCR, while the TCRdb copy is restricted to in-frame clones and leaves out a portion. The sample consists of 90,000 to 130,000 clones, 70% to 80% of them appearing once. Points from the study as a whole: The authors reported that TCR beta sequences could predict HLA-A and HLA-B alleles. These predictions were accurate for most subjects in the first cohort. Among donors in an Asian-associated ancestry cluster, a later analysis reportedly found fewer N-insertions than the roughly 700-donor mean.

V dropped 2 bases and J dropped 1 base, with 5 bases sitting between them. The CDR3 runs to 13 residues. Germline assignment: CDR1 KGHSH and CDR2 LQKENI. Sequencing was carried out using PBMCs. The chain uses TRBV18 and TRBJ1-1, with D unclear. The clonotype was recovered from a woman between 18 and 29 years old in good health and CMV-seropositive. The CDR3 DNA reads TGTGCCAGCTCACCAACAGCGAACACTGAAGCTTTCTTT. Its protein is CASSPTANTEAFF.